Sequencing of this T cell receptor (beta chain) was carried out in a study of blood T cell repertoires in COVID-19. V was cut by 0 bases and J by 14 bases, with 8 bases left in between. The CDR3 extends over 12 amino acids. Germline CDR1 and CDR2: MNHNS and SASEGT. Assay: immunoSEQ multiplex PCR; the TCRdb copy retains only in-frame clones and omits some. This sample has under 200,000 clones, with about 87% found just once. The sample was peripheral blood. The rearrangement links TRBV6-1 to TRBJ1-6; tentative D call: TRBD1 (5 bases). The TCR was taken from a man aged 35-49 years with active or convalescent COVID-19. The DNA of the CDR3 is TGTGCCAGCAGTGAAGCGAGCAGGGCCCTCCACTTT. The encoded protein is CASSEASRALHF.